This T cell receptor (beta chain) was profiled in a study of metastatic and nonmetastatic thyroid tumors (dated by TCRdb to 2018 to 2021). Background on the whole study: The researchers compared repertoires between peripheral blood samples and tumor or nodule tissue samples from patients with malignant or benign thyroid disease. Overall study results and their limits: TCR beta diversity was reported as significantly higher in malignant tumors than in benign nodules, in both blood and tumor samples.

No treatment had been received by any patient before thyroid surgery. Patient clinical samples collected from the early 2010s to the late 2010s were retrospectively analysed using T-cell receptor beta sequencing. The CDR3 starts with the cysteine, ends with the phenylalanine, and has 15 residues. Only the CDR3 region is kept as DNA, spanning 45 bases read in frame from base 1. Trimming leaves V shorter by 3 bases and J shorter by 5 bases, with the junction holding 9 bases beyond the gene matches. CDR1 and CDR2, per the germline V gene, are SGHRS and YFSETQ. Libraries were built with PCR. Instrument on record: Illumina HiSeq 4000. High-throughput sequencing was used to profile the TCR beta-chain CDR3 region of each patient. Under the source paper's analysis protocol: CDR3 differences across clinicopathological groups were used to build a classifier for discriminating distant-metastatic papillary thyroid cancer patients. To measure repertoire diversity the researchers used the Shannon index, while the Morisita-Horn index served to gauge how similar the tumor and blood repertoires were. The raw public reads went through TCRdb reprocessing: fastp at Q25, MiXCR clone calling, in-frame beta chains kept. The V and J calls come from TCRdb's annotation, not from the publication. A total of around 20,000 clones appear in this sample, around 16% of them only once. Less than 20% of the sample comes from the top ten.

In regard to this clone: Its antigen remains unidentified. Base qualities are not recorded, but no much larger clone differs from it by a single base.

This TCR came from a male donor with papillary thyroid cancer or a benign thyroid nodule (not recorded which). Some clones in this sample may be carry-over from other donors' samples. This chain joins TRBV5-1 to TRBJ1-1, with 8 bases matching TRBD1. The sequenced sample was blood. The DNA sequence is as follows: TGCGCCAGCAGCTACACAGGACAGGGCGTGACTGAAGCTTTCTTT. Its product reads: CASSYTGQGVTEAFF.